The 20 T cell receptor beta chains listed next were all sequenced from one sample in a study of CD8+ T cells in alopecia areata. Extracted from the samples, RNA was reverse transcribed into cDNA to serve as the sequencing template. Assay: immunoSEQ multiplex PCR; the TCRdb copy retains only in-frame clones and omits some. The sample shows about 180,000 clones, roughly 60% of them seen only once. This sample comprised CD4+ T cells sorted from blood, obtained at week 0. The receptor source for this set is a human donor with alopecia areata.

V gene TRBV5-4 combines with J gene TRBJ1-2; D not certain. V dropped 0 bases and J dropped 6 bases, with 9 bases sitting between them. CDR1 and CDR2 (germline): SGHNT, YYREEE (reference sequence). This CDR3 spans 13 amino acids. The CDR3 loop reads CASSLGTSDGYTF. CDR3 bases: TGTGCCAGCAGCTTGGGGACTTCTGATGGCTACACCTTC.

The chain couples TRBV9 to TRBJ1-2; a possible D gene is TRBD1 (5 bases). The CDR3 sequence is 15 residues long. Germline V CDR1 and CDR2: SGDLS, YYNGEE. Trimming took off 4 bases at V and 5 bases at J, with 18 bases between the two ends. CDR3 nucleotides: TGTGCCAGCAGCACACCCCCTTCAGGGAGTTATGGCTACACCTTC. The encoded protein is CASSTPPSGSYGYTF.

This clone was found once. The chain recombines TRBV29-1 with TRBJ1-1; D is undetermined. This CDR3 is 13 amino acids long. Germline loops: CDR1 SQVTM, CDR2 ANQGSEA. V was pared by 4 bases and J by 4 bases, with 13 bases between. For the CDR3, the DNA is TGCAGCGTTGCCCCTTACGTGGGCACTGAAGCTTTCTTT. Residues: CSVAPYVGTEAFF.

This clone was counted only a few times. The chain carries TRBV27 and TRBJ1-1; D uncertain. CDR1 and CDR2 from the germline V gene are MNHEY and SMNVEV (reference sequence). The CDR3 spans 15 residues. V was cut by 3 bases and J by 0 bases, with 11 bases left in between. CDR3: CASSFGYRLNTEAFF. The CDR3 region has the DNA TGTGCCAGCAGTTTTGGTTACCGGCTGAACACTGAAGCTTTCTTT.

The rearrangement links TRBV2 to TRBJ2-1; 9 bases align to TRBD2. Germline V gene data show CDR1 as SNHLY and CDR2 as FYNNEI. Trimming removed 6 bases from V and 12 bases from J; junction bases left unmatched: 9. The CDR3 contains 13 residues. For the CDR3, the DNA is TGTGCCAGCAGCGACTTCGGACTAGCGAGGCAGTTCTTC. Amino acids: CASSDFGLARQFF.

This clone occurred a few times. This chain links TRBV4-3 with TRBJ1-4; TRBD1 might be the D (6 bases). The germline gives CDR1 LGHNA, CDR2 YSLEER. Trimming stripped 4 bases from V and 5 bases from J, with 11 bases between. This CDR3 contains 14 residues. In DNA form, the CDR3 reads TGCGCCAGCAGCCCCCGAGGGGGGAATGAAAAACTGTTTTTT. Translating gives CASSPRGGNEKLFF.

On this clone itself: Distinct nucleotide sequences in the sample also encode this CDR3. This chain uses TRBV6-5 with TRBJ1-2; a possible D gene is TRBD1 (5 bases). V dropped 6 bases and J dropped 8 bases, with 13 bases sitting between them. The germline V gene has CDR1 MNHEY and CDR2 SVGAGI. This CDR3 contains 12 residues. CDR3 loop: CASSESGLGYTF. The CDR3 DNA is TGTGCCAGCAGCGAATCAGGGTTGGGCTACACCTTC.

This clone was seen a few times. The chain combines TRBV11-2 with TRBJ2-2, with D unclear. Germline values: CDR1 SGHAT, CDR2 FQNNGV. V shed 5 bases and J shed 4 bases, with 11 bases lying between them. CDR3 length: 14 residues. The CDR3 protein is CASSLRSVTGELFF. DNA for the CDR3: TGTGCCAGCAGCCTTAGGTCGGTCACCGGGGAGCTGTTTTTT.

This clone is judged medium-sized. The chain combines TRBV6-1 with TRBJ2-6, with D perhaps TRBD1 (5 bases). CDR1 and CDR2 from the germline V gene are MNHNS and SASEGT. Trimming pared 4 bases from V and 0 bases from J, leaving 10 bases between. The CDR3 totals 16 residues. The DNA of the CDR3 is TGTGCCAGCAGTGGACGGACACACTCTGGGGCCAACGTCCTGACTTTC. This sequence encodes CASSGRTHSGANVLTF.

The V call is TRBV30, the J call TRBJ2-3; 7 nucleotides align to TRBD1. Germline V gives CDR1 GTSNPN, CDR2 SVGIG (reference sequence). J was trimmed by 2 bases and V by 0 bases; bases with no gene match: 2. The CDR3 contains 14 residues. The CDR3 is CAWSVDRATDTQYF. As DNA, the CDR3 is TGTGCCTGGAGTGTTGACAGGGCCACAGATACGCAGTATTTT.

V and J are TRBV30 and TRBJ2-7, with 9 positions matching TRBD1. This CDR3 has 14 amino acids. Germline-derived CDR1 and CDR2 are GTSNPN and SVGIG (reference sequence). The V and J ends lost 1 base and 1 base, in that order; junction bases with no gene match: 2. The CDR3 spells CAWSEGQGSYEQYF. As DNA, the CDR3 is TGTGCCTGGAGTGAAGGACAGGGGTCCTACGAGCAGTACTTC.

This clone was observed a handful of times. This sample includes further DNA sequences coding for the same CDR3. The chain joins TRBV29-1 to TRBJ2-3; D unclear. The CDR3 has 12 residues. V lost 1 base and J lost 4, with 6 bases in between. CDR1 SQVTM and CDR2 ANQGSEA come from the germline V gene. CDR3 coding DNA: TGCAGCGTTGAAGCGGGCCCAGATACGCAGTATTTT. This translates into CSVEAGPDTQYF.

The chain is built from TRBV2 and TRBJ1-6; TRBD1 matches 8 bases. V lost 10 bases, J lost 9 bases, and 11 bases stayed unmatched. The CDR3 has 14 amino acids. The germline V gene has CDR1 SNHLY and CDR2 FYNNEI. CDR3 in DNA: TGTGCCACATCTTCCGGGACAGGCCGTTCACCCCTCCACTTT. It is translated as CATSSGTGRSPLHF.

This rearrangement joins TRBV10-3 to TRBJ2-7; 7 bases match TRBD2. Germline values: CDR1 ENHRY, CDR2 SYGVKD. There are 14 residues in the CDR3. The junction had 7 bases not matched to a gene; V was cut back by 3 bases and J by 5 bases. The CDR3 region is CAISDGRGNHEQYF. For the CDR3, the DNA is TGTGCCATCAGTGATGGGCGGGGGAACCACGAGCAGTACTTC.

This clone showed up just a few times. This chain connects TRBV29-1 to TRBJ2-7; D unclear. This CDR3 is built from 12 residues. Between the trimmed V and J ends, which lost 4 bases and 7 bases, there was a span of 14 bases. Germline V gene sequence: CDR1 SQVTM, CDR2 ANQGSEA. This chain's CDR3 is CSVGHVPGEQYF. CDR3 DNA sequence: TGCAGCGTTGGTCATGTACCTGGGGAGCAGTACTTC.

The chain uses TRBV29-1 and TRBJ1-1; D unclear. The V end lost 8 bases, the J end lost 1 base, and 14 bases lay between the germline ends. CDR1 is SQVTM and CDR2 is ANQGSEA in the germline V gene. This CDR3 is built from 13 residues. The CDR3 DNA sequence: TGCAGCCTATATCCCAGGACGAACACTGAAGCTTTCTTT. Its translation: CSLYPRTNTEAFF.

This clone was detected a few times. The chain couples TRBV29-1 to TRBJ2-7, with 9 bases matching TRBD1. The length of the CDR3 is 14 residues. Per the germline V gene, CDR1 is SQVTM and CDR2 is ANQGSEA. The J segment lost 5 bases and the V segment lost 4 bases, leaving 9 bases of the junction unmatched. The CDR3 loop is CSVVLGTGYHEQYF. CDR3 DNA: TGCAGCGTTGTTCTCGGGACAGGGTATCACGAGCAGTACTTC.

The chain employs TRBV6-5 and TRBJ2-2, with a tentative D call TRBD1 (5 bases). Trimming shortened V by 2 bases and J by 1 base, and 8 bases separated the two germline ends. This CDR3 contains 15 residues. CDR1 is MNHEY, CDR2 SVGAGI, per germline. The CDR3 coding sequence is TGTGCCAGCAGTTACAATAGGGGGAACACCGGGGAGCTGTTTTTT. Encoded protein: CASSYNRGNTGELFF.

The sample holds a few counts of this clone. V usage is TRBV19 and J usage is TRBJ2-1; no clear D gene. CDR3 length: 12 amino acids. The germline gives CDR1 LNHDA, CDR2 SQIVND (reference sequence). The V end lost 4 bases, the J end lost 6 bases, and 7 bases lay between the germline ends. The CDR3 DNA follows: TGTGCCAGTAGTAGAGAGCTCAATGAGCAGTTCTTC. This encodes CASSRELNEQFF.

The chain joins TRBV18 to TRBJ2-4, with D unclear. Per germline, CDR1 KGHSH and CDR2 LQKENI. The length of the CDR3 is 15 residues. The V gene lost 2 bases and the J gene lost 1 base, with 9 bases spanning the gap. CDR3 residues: CASSPTNQAKNIQYF. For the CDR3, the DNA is TGTGCCAGCTCACCAACCAATCAGGCCAAAAACATTCAGTACTTC.